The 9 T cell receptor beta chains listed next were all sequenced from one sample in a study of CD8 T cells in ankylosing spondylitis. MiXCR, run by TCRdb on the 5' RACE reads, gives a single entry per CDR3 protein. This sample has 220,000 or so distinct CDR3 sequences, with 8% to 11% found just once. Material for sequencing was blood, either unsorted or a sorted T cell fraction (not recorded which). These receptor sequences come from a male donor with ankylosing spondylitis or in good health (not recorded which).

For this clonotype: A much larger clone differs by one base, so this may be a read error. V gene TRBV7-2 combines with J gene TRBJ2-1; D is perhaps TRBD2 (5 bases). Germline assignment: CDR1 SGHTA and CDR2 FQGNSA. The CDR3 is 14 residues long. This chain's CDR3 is CSSTLLPGYNEQFF. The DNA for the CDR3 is TGTTCCAGCACCCTATTGCCGGGGTACAATGAGCAGTTCTTC.

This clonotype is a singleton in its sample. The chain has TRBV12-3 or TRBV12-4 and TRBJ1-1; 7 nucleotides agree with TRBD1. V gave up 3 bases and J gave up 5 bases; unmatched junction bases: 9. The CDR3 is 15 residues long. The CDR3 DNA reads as TGTGCCAGCAGTTTTCTCGCACAGACAGGGACTGAAGCTTTCTTT. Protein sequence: CASSFLAQTGTEAFF.

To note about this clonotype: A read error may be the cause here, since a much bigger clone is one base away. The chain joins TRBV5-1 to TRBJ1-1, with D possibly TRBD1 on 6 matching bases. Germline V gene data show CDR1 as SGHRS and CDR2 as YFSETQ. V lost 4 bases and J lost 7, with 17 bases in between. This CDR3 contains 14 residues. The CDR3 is CASSEDSVENEAFF. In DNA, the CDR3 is TGCGCCAGCAGCGAGGACAGTGTGGAGAATGAAGCTTTCTTT.

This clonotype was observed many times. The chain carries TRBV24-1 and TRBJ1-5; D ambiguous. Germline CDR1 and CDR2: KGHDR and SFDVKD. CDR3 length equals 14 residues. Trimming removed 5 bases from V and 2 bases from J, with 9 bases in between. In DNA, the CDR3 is TGTGCCACCAGTGCAGGAGCAGGCAATCAGCCCCAGCATTTT. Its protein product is CATSAGAGNQPQHF.

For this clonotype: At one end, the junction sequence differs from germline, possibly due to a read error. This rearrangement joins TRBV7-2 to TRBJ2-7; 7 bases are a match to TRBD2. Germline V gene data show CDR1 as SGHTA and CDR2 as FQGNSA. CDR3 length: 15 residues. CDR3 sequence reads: CASSSPSGAKGEQHF. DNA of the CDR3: TGTGCCAGCAGCTCCCCGAGCGGGGCAAAGGGCGAGCAGCACTTC.

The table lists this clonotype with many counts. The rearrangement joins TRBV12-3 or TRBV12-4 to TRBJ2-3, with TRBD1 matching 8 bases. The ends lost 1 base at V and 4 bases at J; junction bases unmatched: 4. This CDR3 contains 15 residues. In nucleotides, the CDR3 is TGTGCCAGCAGTTTAGGGACAGGGAAAGCAGATACGCAGTATTTT. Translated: CASSLGTGKADTQYF.

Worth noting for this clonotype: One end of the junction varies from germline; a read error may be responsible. The DNA of the CDR3 is TGTACCAGCAGTGAAAGGGCAGGGGTCTCCTATGGCTACACCTTC. This gives the protein CTSSERAGVSYGYTF. This sequence joins TRBV6-1 and TRBJ1-2; D may be TRBD1 (6 bases). In germline, CDR1 is MNHNS, CDR2 SASEGT. The CDR3 has 15 amino acids.

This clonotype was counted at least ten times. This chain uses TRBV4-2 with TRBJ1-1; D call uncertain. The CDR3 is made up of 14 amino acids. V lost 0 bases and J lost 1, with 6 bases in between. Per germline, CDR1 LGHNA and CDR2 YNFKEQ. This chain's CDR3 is CASSQERKNTEAFF. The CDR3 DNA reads TGTGCCAGCAGCCAAGAAAGAAAGAACACTGAAGCTTTCTTT.

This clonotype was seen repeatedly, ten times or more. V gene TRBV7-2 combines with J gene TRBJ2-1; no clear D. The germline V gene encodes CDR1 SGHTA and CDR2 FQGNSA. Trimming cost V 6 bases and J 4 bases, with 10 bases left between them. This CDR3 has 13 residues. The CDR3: CASSGQFYNEQFF. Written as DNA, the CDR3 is TGTGCCAGCAGTGGCCAGTTTTACAATGAGCAGTTCTTC. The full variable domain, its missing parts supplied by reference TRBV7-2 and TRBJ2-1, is GAGVSQSPSNKVTEKGKDVELRCDPISGHTALYWYRQSLGQGLEFLIYFQGNSAPDKSGLPSDRFSAERTGGSVSTLTIQRTQQEDSAVYLCASSGQFYNEQFFGPGTRLTVL.